In this sample, the clone carrying this T cell receptor (beta chain) turned up many times. Its antigen remains unknown. Trimming took 2 bases from V and 6 from J; bases not matched to a gene: 8. Per the germline V gene, CDR1 is LNHNV and CDR2 is YYDKDF (reference sequence). This CDR3 contains 16 residues. This entry is derived from a study of T-cell reconstitution after alpha-beta-depleted transplantation in children. Study outcomes and limitations: Diversity and T-cell counts at one year after transplant derived mostly from new T cells. About two months after transplant, alpha-beta T cells reportedly came from several hundred expanded graft clones. There were some patients whose high TCRbeta diversity at day 60 came from surviving recipient T cells and thymic progenitors.

Unique molecular identifiers were incorporated during preparation of the TCRbeta library. TCRdb redid the calling of the PCR reads with MiXCR, one entry per CDR3 protein. This sample has roughly 220,000 distinct CDR3 sequences, with roughly 9.1% found just once. Sequencing was performed on PBMCs, mostly from graft donor cells, taken 360 days after TCRalphabeta/CD19-depleted stem cell transplant. This TCR was sampled from a male patient between 2 and 10 years old who had a stem cell transplant for acute myeloid leukemia, so the T cells may come from the graft donor. V usage is TRBV15 and J usage is TRBJ2-2; 8 bases map to TRBD1. CDR3 residues: CATSRSRTGIPGELFF. The CDR3 DNA sequence: TGTGCCACCAGCAGATCCCGGACAGGGATCCCCGGGGAGCTGTTTTTT. Full variable domain (outside the CDR3, taken from reference TRBV15 and TRBJ2-2): DAMVIQNPRYQVTQFGKPVTLSCSQTLNHNVMYWYQQKSSQAPKLLFHYYDKDFNNEADTPDNFQSRRPNTSFCFLDIRSPGLGDTAMYLCATSRSRTGIPGELFFGEGSRLTVL.